Listed here are 5 T cell receptor beta chains from one sample, sequenced in a study of cytotoxic CD8 clonotypes in ibrutinib-treated CLL. This table comes from immunoSEQ multiplex PCR, and its TCRdb copy is limited to in-frame clones, with some not included. The data contain a few hundred thousand clones, roughly 79% of them singletons. The starting material was PBMCs, obtained before ibrutinib treatment. The receptors come from a human donor with chronic lymphocytic leukemia.

CDR3 sequence reads: CASSIKGANLYEQYF. CDR3 DNA sequence: TGTGCCAGTAGTATTAAGGGGGCCAATCTCTACGAGCAGTACTTC. The rearrangement links TRBV19 to TRBJ2-7; 7 bases fit TRBD1. The germline V gene encodes CDR1 LNHDA and CDR2 SQIVND (reference sequence). This CDR3 is built from 15 residues. J lost 3 bases, V lost 3 bases, and 8 bases had no gene match.

This chain links TRBV28 with TRBJ1-5; D is undetermined. CDR1 is MDHEN and CDR2 is SYDVKM in the germline V gene. V lost 1 base and J lost 3, with 7 bases in between. The CDR3 has 14 residues. The CDR3 region has the DNA TGTGCCAGCAGTTTATTTGGCAACAATCAGCCCCAGCATTTT. It is translated as CASSLFGNNQPQHF.

The CDR3 reads CARSQTRTVADTQYF. The CDR3 DNA reads TGTGCCAGAAGCCAGACTAGGACTGTGGCAGATACGCAGTATTTT. The genes are TRBV5-3 and TRBJ2-3, with a tentative D call TRBD2 (6 bases). TRBV5-3 is assigned to the ORF class and has an uncertain function. The CDR3 is 15 amino acids. V lost 4 bases and J 4 bases, leaving 16 bases between the germline ends.

V is TRBV27 and J is TRBJ2-5, with 7 positions matching TRBD1. CDR1 is MNHEY, CDR2 SMNVEV, per germline (reference sequence). The V segment lost 6 bases and the J segment 1 base; nucleotides outside the gene matches: 5. The CDR3 contains 14 residues. CDR3 protein: CASSRDRLQETQYF. The CDR3 DNA sequence: TGTGCCAGCAGCAGGGACAGACTCCAAGAGACCCAGTACTTC.

This chain links TRBV7-2 with TRBJ1-1; TRBD1 might be the D (5 bases). Germline CDR1 and CDR2: SGHTA and FQGNSA. This CDR3 is 17 amino acids long. Trimming took 6 bases from V and 1 from J, leaving 21 bases between them. CDR3 protein: CASRPTGGSGKNTEAFF. CDR3 nucleotide sequence: TGTGCCAGCAGACCCACAGGTGGGTCTGGAAAGAACACTGAAGCTTTCTTT.